This T cell receptor (beta chain) stems from a study of radiation and T cells in renal cell carcinoma. Sequencing used immunoSEQ multiplex PCR; TCRdb keeps in-frame clones, though not all of them. The sample shows 19,000 or so clones, 55% to 65% of them seen only once. Whole-study results and caveats: In nephrectomy-only tumors, top 100 clonotypes averaged about 45%, versus around 50% irradiated.

Treatment: 15 Gy SBRT to primary tumor, nephrectomy 4 weeks later. This clone was picked up a small number of times. Antigen: not known. From germline, CDR1 is MRHNA and CDR2 SNTAGT. J was trimmed by 6 bases and V by 6 bases; bases with no gene match: 7. The CDR3 is 14 amino acids. This specimen was tumor tissue, taken from a patient whose treatment included radiotherapy and nephrectomy. V is TRBV6-4 and J is TRBJ1-2; the match to TRBD1 covers 10 bases. The source of this sequence is a woman aged 70-85 years with renal cell carcinoma. The CDR3 reads CASSLGTGENGYTF. The CDR3 DNA follows: TGTGCCAGCAGCCTAGGGACAGGGGAGAATGGCTACACCTTC.